A selection of T cell receptor beta chains follows, all from one sample in a study of CD4+ T cells in melanoma. Only in-frame clones appear in the TCRdb table, and some are missing; sequencing was by immunoSEQ multiplex PCR. The table shows roughly 15,000 clones, with approximately 71% occurring only once. The sample comprised cells from a culture (not recorded whether cultured in vitro). The receptor set was obtained from a human donor with melanoma. CDR3s include the opening cysteine and the closing phenylalanine or tryptophan. A D gene is named only where the DNA matches it firmly. Clone size appears in some rows only: once, few, many, or a class for an expanded clone.

J gene,D gene,V gene,clone size,CDR3 DNA,CDR3 protein
TRBJ2-3,TRBD2,TRBV19,-,TGTGCCAGTTCGGTGCTAGCGGGGGTCCTAGCAGATACGCAGTATTTT,CASSVLAGVLADTQYF
TRBJ1-2,-,TRBV7-2,-,TGTGCCAGCAGCTCTTCCCCTGGGCTCGGCTACACCTTC,CASSSSPGLGYTF
TRBJ1-2,-,TRBV11-3,-,TGTGCCAGCAGCGCCGAAGATGGCTACACCTTC,CASSAEDGYTF
TRBJ2-3,-,TRBV5-6,-,TGTGCCAGCAGCTTGGTCGGAGTGGGCACAGATACGCAGTATTTT,CASSLVGVGTDTQYF
TRBJ1-4,-,TRBV2,few,TGTGCCAGCAGTAACGTCGCGGCTAATGAAAAACTGTTTTTT,CASSNVAANEKLFF
TRBJ2-4,-,TRBV5-1,few,TGCGCCAGCCACCGGGGCGGTGCAGGGAACGGCAAAAACATTCAGTACTTC,CASHRGGAGNGKNIQYF
TRBJ2-3,TRBD2,TRBV5-1,few,TGCGCCAGCAGCTTGGCGACGGGGGGGTACGCAGATACGCAGTATTTT,CASSLATGGYADTQYF
TRBJ2-1,TRBD1,TRBV11-2,-,TGTGCCAGCAGCTTGGGACAGGGGGCTTGGAATGAGCAGTTCTTC,CASSLGQGAWNEQFF
TRBJ1-4,TRBD1,TRBV5-1,-,TGCGCCAGCAGCAAGGGACAGTCTAATGAAAAACTGTTTTTT,CASSKGQSNEKLFF
TRBJ1-2,-,TRBV11-1,-,TGTGCCAGCAGCCCACAAAATAACCAGCGTTTCTATGGCTACACCTTC,CASSPQNNQRFYGYTF
TRBJ2-2,TRBD1,TRBV10-3,-,TGTGCCATCAGCGACAGGGGGGGGGACGCCGGGGAGCTGTTTTTT,CAISDRGGDAGELFF
TRBJ2-1,-,TRBV7-9,once,TGTGCCAGCAGCCCGGAATCTAGGAAATCCTACAATGAGCAGTTCTTC,CASSPESRKSYNEQFF
TRBJ2-5,-,TRBV5-4,-,TGTGCCAGCAGCTTGGCCGTGGGGACACAAGAGACCCAGTACTTC,CASSLAVGTQETQYF
TRBJ2-2,-,TRBV5-4,-,TGTGCCAGCAGCGGAGAGGCGCGGGGTACCGGGGAGCTGTTTTTT,CASSGEARGTGELFF
TRBJ2-5,TRBD2,TRBV7-2,-,TGTGCCAGCAGTCAGACTAGCGGGGGGGCCGTGGCCCAGTACTTC,CASSQTSGGAVAQYF
TRBJ1-1,-,TRBV5-6,-,TGTGCCAGCAGCTACGACAGTACTCAAGCTTTCTTT,CASSYDSTQAFF
TRBJ2-7,TRBD1,TRBV2,-,TGTGCCAGCAAAAAGACAGGGCCAGGGGAGCAGTACTTC,CASKKTGPGEQYF
TRBJ1-1,-,TRBV19,-,TGTGCCACGTTTGGGCGGGGGGCGATCGCTGAAGCTTTCTTT,CATFGRGAIAEAFF
TRBJ1-2,-,TRBV9,-,TGTGCCAGCAGCGTAGACCACTATGGCTACACCTTC,CASSVDHYGYTF
TRBJ2-2,-,TRBV6-5,few,TGTGCCAGCAGTTACTGGAGGGGGGGGAACACCGGGGAGCTGTTTTTT,CASSYWRGGNTGELFF
TRBJ1-6,-,TRBV5-1,few,TGCGCCAGCAGCTTGTCGGATGGTCCCCTCCACTTT,CASSLSDGPLHF
TRBJ2-5,TRBD2,TRBV19,few,TGTGCCAGTAGTCTCACCGCCGGGACTAGCGGCCCGCGAGGGACCCAGTACTTC,CASSLTAGTSGPRGTQYF
TRBJ1-1,-,TRBV5-1,once,TGCGCCAGCAGCCAGCAGGGGTTGGATTCGGACACTGAAGCTTTCTTT,CASSQQGLDSDTEAFF
TRBJ2-7,-,TRBV6-5,-,TGTGCCAGCAGCCACGCCAACTACGAGCAGTACTTC,CASSHANYEQYF
TRBJ1-5,TRBD1,TRBV11-3,few,TGTGCCAGCAGCTCAGGGGAATGTCACCAGGGGGCGAGCAATCAGCCCCAGCATTTT,CASSSGECHQGASNQPQHF
TRBJ2-2,-,TRBV29-1,-,TGCAGCGTTTCAGGGACCGGGGAGCTGTTTTTT,CSVSGTGELFF
TRBJ1-5,TRBD1,TRBV9,once,TGTGCCAGCAGCGTAGGGACAGGGGGTTATCAGCCCCAGCATTTT,CASSVGTGGYQPQHF
TRBJ2-5,TRBD2,TRBV7-9,medium-sized,TGTGCCAGCACCTATAGCGGGGCAGGAAAGACCCAGTACTTC,CASTYSGAGKTQYF
TRBJ1-4,-,TRBV6-6,-,TGTGCCAGCAGTTATCCCCAGTTTAATGAAAAACTGTTTTTT,CASSYPQFNEKLFF
TRBJ2-3,TRBD1,TRBV29-1,-,TGCAGCGCCAGGGGGACAGGGGGAGGCACAGATACGCAGTATTTT,CSARGTGGGTDTQYF
TRBJ2-5,TRBD2,TRBV7-6,-,TGTGCCAGCAGCTCAACCACCGCGGGACTAGCGGAGACCCAGTACTTC,CASSSTTAGLAETQYF
TRBJ1-6,-,TRBV4-1,-,TGCGCCAGCAGCCAAGATAGAACCCTCCACTTT,CASSQDRTLHF
TRBJ2-1,-,TRBV29-1,-,TGCAGCGTTGAACTGGCGGGGGCGCCCCGCTCCTACAATGAGCAGTTCTTC,CSVELAGAPRSYNEQFF
TRBJ2-1,TRBD2,TRBV5-4,-,TGTGCCAGCAGCCGTGGGGGCGGGGGGCCCATCCGGGAGCAGTTCTTC,CASSRGGGGPIREQFF
TRBJ1-4,-,TRBV11-1,-,TGTGCCAGCAGCTTGGGGCAGGTGGCGGAAAAACTGTTTTTT,CASSLGQVAEKLFF
TRBJ2-3,-,TRBV2,few,TGTGCCAGCAGTGCTGGCAGGGCACGCACAGATACGCAGTATTTT,CASSAGRARTDTQYF
TRBJ2-1,-,TRBV29-1,once,TGCAGCGTGCTGCGGGACGGCCGGGTCAGTGAGCAGTTCTTC,CSVLRDGRVSEQFF
TRBJ2-5,TRBD2,TRBV4-2,-,TGTGCCAGCAGCCGCCAGGGTAGCGGGGCACAAGAGACCCAGTACTTC,CASSRQGSGAQETQYF
TRBJ1-5,-,TRBV11-2,once,TGTGCCAGCAGCTTCTGGCCCCAGGGGCAGCCCCAGCATTTT,CASSFWPQGQPQHF
TRBJ2-5,TRBD2,TRBV9,-,TGTGCCAGCAGCGGGGGACTAGCGGGGACCCAAGAGACCCAGTACTTC,CASSGGLAGTQETQYF
TRBJ2-2,-,TRBV18,-,TGTGCCAGCTCAATAGCGGACAGGAACACCGGGGAGCTGTTTTTT,CASSIADRNTGELFF
TRBJ1-3,-,TRBV7-2,-,TGTGCCAGCAGCTCTATTACCTCTGGAAACACCATATATTTT,CASSSITSGNTIYF